This T cell receptor (beta chain) was sequenced during a study of shared clonotypes between healthy human individuals. Study results and caveats: Non-shared clonotypes showed lower generation probabilities than clonotypes common to all four donors. When naive CD4 clonotypes were compared across a few donors, about 4.9% were shared.

Turning to this clone: What it binds is unknown.

The method was immunoSEQ multiplex PCR; TCRdb's version includes in-frame clones alone and lacks a portion of them. The sample records about 800,000 clones, around 96% being singletons. Only CD45RO-negative cells positively selected for CCR7 counted as naive CD8 cells, so terminally differentiated effector memory CD45RA+ cells were excluded. V shed 3 bases, J shed 6 bases, and the junction held 2 bases outside the gene matches. CDR3 length: 13 amino acids. Germline CDR1 and CDR2: WSHSY and SAAADI. The receptor comes from a young man in good health. What was sequenced was naive CD8+ T cells sorted from blood. The chain recombines TRBV10-2 with TRBJ2-1; TRBD2 matches at 7 bases. CDR3 sequence (DNA): TGCGCCAGCAGTGACCTAGCGGTCAATGAGCAGTTCTTC. Residues: CASSDLAVNEQFF.